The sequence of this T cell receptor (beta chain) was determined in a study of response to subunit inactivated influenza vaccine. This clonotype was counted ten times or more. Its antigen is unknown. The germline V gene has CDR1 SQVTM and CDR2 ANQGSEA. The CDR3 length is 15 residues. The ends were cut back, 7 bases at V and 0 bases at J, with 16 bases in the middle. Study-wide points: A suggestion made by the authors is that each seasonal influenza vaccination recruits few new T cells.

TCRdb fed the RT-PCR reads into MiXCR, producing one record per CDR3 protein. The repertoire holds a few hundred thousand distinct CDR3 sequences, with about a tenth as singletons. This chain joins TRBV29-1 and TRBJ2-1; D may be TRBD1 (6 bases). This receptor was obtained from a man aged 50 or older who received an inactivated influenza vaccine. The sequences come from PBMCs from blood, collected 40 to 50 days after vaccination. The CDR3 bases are TGCAGCGCCGGCCCTGGACAGAGCTCCTACAATGAGCAGTTCTTC. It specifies CSAGPGQSSYNEQFF.